Presented here are 6 T cell receptor beta chains from one specimen sequenced in a study of blood T cell repertoires in COVID-19. Here immunoSEQ multiplex PCR was the method, and the copy in TCRdb shows in-frame clones only, minus some. The sample lists about 62,000 clones; 75% to 90% were seen once. What was sequenced was peripheral blood. All receptors come from a woman in her fifties or sixties with COVID-19, enrolled during active disease.

The genes are TRBV7-2 and TRBJ2-7; D is undetermined. Trimming cost V 4 bases and J 2 bases, with 9 bases left between them. CDR3 length: 13 residues. The germline V gene encodes CDR1 SGHTA and CDR2 FQGNSA. The CDR3 protein is CASSSSMPYEQYF. DNA of the CDR3: TGTGCCAGCAGCTCCTCTATGCCCTACGAGCAGTACTTC.

This chain uses TRBV9 with TRBJ1-2; D perhaps matches TRBD1 (6 bases). The ends were cut back, 4 bases at V and 7 bases at J, with 20 bases in the middle. The germline gives CDR1 SGDLS, CDR2 YYNGEE. The CDR3 consists of 15 residues. As DNA, the CDR3 is TGTGCCAGCAGCCCCCGACAGGACTTCGCGACTGGCTACACCTTC. Protein: CASSPRQDFATGYTF.

This clone was detected only once. The chain is built from TRBV3-1 (or the pseudogene TRBV3-2) and TRBJ2-4; 9 bases map to TRBD1. Trimming at V came to 4 bases and at J to 7 bases, leaving 5 bases not matched to a gene. The CDR3 extends over 14 amino acids. The V gene's germline CDR1 is LGHDT and CDR2 YNNKEL (reference sequence). The DNA of the CDR3 is TGTGCCAGCAGCCCGACAGGGGGTGGTAACATTCAGTACTTC. Its translation is CASSPTGGGNIQYF.

V and J are TRBV29-1 and TRBJ1-1; D not resolved. Trimming took 2 bases from V and 2 from J, leaving 12 bases between them. The CDR3 runs to 14 residues. From germline, CDR1 is SQVTM and CDR2 ANQGSEA. CDR3 bases: TGCAGCGTTGAAAACCGTGACATAAACACTGAAGCTTTCTTT. It codes for CSVENRDINTEAFF. Full variable domain (rest looked up from reference TRBV29-1 and TRBJ1-1): SAVISQKPSRDICQRGTSLTIQCQVDSQVTMMFWYRQQPGQSLTLIATANQGSEATYESGFVIDKFPISRPNLTFSTLTVSNMSPEDSSIYLCSVENRDINTEAFFGQGTRLTVV.

This chain uses TRBV27 with TRBJ1-6; D is perhaps TRBD1 (6 bases). Germline V gene lookup returns CDR1 MNHEY and CDR2 SMNVEV (reference sequence). V was pared by 5 bases and J by 10 bases, with 18 bases between. The length of the CDR3 is 15 residues. The CDR3 sequence: CASSPITGFHSPLHF. The CDR3 DNA reads as TGTGCCAGCAGTCCGATCACAGGGTTTCACTCACCCCTCCACTTT.

CDR3 loop: CASSESGVPFF. DNA of the CDR3: TGCGCCAGCAGTGAGTCAGGGGTCCCGTTCTTC. This chain uses TRBV10-1 with TRBJ2-1; D may be TRBD1 (5 bases). Germline V gene lookup returns CDR1 WNHNN and CDR2 SYGVQD (reference sequence). V was pared by 0 bases and J by 15 bases, with 9 bases between. This CDR3 is 11 amino acids long.